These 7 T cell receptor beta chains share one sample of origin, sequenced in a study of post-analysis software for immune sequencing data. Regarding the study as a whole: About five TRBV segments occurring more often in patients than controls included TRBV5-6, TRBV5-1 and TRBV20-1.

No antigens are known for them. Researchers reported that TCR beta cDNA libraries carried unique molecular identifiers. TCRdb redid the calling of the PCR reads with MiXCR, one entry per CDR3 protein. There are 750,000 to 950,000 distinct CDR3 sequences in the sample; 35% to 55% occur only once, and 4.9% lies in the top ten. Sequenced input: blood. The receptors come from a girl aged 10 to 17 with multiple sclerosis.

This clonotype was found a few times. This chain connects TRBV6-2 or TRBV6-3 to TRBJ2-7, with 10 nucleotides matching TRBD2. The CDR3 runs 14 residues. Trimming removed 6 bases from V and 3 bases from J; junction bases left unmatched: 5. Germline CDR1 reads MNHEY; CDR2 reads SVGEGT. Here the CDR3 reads CASSGLAENYEQYF. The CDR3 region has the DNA TGTGCCAGCAGCGGACTAGCGGAGAACTACGAGCAGTACTTC.

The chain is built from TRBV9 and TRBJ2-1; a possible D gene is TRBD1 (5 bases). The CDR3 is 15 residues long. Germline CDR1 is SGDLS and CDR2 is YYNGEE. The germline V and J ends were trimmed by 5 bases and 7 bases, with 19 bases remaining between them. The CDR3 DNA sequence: TGTGCCAGCAGGAACGATTTAGATTCAGGGAATGAGCAGTTCTTC. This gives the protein CASRNDLDSGNEQFF.

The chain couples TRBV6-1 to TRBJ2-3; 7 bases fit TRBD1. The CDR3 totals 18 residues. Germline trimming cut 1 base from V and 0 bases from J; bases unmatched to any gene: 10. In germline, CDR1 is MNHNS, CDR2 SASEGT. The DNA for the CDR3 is TGTGCCAGCAGTGAAGTTGGGGACAGTGCCTCCAGCACAGATACGCAGTATTTT. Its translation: CASSEVGDSASSTDTQYF.

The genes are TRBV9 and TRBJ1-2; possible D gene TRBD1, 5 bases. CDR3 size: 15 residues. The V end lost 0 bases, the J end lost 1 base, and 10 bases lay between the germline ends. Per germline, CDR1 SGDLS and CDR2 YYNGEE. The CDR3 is CASSVADTDNYGYTF. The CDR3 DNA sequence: TGTGCCAGCAGCGTAGCGGACACCGATAACTATGGCTACACCTTC.

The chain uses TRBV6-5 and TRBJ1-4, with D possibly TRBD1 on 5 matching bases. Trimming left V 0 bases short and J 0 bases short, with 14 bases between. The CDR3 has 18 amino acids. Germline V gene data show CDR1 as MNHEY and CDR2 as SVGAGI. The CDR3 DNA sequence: TGTGCCAGCAGTTACTCGAGACCCCTGACAGCAACTAATGAAAAACTGTTTTTT. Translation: CASSYSRPLTATNEKLFF.

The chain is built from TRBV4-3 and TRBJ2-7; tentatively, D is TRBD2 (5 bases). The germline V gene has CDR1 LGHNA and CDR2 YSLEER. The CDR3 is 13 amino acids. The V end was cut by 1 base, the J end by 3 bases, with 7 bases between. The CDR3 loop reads CASSQVRDYEQYF. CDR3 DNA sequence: TGCGCCAGCAGCCAAGTCCGGGACTACGAGCAGTACTTC.

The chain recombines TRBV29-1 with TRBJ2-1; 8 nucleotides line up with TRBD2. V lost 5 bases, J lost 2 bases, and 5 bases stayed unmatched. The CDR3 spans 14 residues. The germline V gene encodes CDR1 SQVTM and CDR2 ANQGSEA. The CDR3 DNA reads TGCAGCGTTATTACTAGCGGCCCCTACAATGAGCAGTTCTTC. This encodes CSVITSGPYNEQFF.